The 21 T cell receptor beta chains given below trace back to one sample, sequenced in a study of memory CD4+ T cells and cytomegalovirus serostatus (dated by TCRdb to the late 2010s). A FACSAria II was used to sort memory CD4+ T cells, defined as single viable CD3+CD4+CD8-CD45RO+ cells. The library came from the immunoSEQ multiplex PCR assay. The source is immuneACCESS, and TCRdb retained only in-frame sequences with V and J called. Part of the clones is not carried over; for the studies checked, unresolved V genes explain less than half of this, and the remainder is unexplained. For this sample the table gives about 25,000 clones, of which roughly 75% were detected only once. Of the sample, around 1% is held by the ten largest clones. Sequencing was done on a sample of memory CD4+ T cells from blood. These receptor sequences come from an adult in good health and CMV-seronegative.

The chain is built from TRBV20-1 and TRBJ2-7, with D perhaps TRBD2 (6 bases). CDR3 size: 11 residues. V was shortened by 6 bases and J by 6 bases, with 12 bases between the two germline ends. CDR1 is DFQATT and CDR2 is SNEGSKA in the germline V gene (reference sequence). This chain's CDR3 is CSAKLAAEQYF. The CDR3 nucleotides read TGCAGTGCCAAACTAGCAGCCGAGCAGTACTTC.

The rearrangement joins TRBV14 to TRBJ2-1, with 10 nucleotides matching TRBD2. Germline CDR1 is SGHDN and CDR2 is FVKESK. V was pared by 2 bases and J by 2 bases, with 9 bases of the junction left unmatched. This CDR3 region has 18 residues. For the CDR3, the DNA is TGTGCCAGCAGCCAACCCTCTAGCGGGAGAGGGGCCTACAATGAGCAGTTCTTC. Amino acid sequence: CASSQPSSGRGAYNEQFF.

The chain employs TRBV9 and TRBJ1-1; D not resolved. Trimming pared 0 bases from V and 1 base from J, leaving 10 bases between. Germline CDR1 and CDR2: SGDLS and YYNGEE. This CDR3 comprises 15 residues. In DNA form, the CDR3 reads TGTGCCAGCAGCGTAGTTCTAGGCGCGAACACTGAAGCTTTCTTT. It translates to CASSVVLGANTEAFF.

This clone has only one observation. The V and J genes are TRBV2 and TRBJ2-4; weak D call: TRBD2 (6 bases). The CDR3 totals 15 residues. Germline V gene data show CDR1 as SNHLY and CDR2 as FYNNEI. Trimming removed 5 bases from V and 2 bases from J, with 13 bases in between. As DNA, the CDR3 is TGTGCCAGCAGTCTCGAGGGAGGACCCAAAAACATTCAGTACTTC. This gives the protein CASSLEGGPKNIQYF.

This clone occurred once. The genes are TRBV2 and TRBJ2-7; D ambiguous. CDR1 is SNHLY, CDR2 FYNNEI, per germline. V lost 4 bases and J lost 3, with 13 bases in between. CDR3 length: 14 amino acids. The CDR3 protein is CASSASRHDYEQYF. The DNA for the CDR3 is TGTGCCAGCAGTGCATCGAGACACGACTACGAGCAGTACTTC.

The rearrangement joins TRBV6-5 to TRBJ1-1; 10 bases fit TRBD1. The CDR3 length is 15 residues. Unmatched junction bases numbered 5, after V lost 6 bases and J lost 1 base. Germline V gene lookup returns CDR1 MNHEY and CDR2 SVGAGI. Here the CDR3 reads CASRTGGRGNTEAFF. CDR3 nucleotide sequence: TGTGCCAGCAGGACAGGGGGCAGAGGGAACACTGAAGCTTTCTTT.

This clone has more than one count but fewer than ten. V and J are TRBV6-1 and TRBJ1-6; D remains ambiguous. This CDR3 comprises 15 residues. V lost 7 bases and J lost 0, with 10 bases in between. Germline V gene sequence: CDR1 MNHNS, CDR2 SASEGT. The CDR3 here is CASNRGASYNSPLHF. Here the CDR3 DNA reads TGTGCCAGCAATCGTGGAGCCTCCTATAATTCACCCCTCCACTTT.

This chain uses TRBV7-2 with TRBJ2-1; TRBD1 aligns across 8 bases. The V gene end was trimmed by 4 bases and the J gene end by 6 bases; junction bases not matched to a gene: 5. This CDR3 has 14 residues. The germline CDR1 and CDR2 sequences are SGHTA and FQGNSA. The CDR3 DNA follows: TGTGCCAGCAGCTCTCAGGACAGGGTCAATGAGCAGTTCTTC. Its translation: CASSSQDRVNEQFF.

The rearrangement links TRBV28 to TRBJ1-5, with TRBD1 as a possible D gene (6 bases). V was shortened by 4 bases and J by 2 bases, with 15 bases between the two germline ends. The CDR3 runs 16 residues. CDR1 is MDHEN, CDR2 SYDVKM, per germline. The CDR3 loop is CASSSRGAAGNQPQHF. CDR3 in DNA: TGTGCCAGCAGTTCACGGGGGGCCGCGGGCAATCAGCCCCAGCATTTT.

Here the CDR3 reads CASSLGGVVDGYTF. The DNA for the CDR3 is TGCGCCAGCAGCTTGGGGGGGGTCGTGGATGGCTACACCTTC. This chain joins TRBV5-1 and TRBJ1-2; TRBD1 might be the D (5 bases). Trimming took 0 bases from V and 6 from J, leaving 12 bases between them. Germline V gives CDR1 SGHRS, CDR2 YFSETQ. CDR3 length: 14 amino acids.

V gene TRBV6-1 combines with J gene TRBJ2-7; D gene unclear. Trimming shortened V by 0 bases and J by 1 base, and 10 bases separated the two germline ends. Per the germline V gene, CDR1 is MNHNS and CDR2 is SASEGT. The CDR3 contains 15 residues. The chain's CDR3 is CASSEAAPASYEQYF. CDR3 in DNA: TGTGCCAGCAGTGAAGCTGCCCCAGCATCCTACGAGCAGTACTTC.

The gene calls are TRBV2 and TRBJ1-5; D is perhaps TRBD1 (5 bases). V lost 3 bases and J 5 bases, leaving 8 bases between the germline ends. CDR1 is SNHLY, CDR2 FYNNEI, per germline. The CDR3 spans 13 residues. CDR3 protein: CASSDGGDQPQHF. The CDR3 coding sequence is TGTGCCAGCAGTGACGGGGGGGATCAGCCCCAGCATTTT.

The rearrangement joins TRBV4-1 to TRBJ1-5, with D hard to call. This CDR3 comprises 15 residues. V lost 0 bases to trimming and J lost 1 base, with 7 bases between them. In germline, CDR1 is MGHRA, CDR2 YSYEKL. This CDR3 reads CASSQDLRSNQPQHF. The DNA for the CDR3 is TGCGCCAGCAGCCAAGATCTACGGAGCAATCAGCCCCAGCATTTT.

The V gene is TRBV6-5, the J gene TRBJ1-4; D gene uncertain. This CDR3 comprises 14 residues. The V end lost 4 bases, the J end lost 3 bases, and 9 bases lay between the germline ends. Looked up from germline, CDR1 is MNHEY and CDR2 is SVGAGI. CDR3 amino acids: CASSFSRSNEKLFF. Here the CDR3 DNA reads TGTGCCAGCAGTTTTAGCAGGTCTAATGAAAAACTGTTTTTT.

This clone was seen once. This rearrangement joins TRBV2 to TRBJ1-1; unclear D gene. CDR1 is SNHLY, CDR2 FYNNEI, per germline. The germline V and J ends were trimmed by 8 bases and 3 bases, with 13 bases remaining between them. The CDR3 spans 13 residues. The CDR3 bases are TGTGCCAGCGAGATAAGGGAAGACACTGAAGCTTTCTTT. Translating it yields CASEIREDTEAFF.

The V and J genes are TRBV19 and TRBJ2-3; TRBD1 might be the D (5 bases). V was shortened by 4 bases and J by 4 bases, with 12 bases between the two germline ends. Germline loops: CDR1 LNHDA, CDR2 SQIVND (reference sequence). The CDR3 covers 14 residues. CDR3 sequence: CASSTGLRADTQYF. CDR3 bases: TGTGCCAGTAGTACCGGGCTCAGGGCAGATACGCAGTATTTT.

This chain uses TRBV10-2 with TRBJ2-7; unclear D gene. Trimming shortened V by 3 bases and J by 7 bases, and 10 bases separated the two germline ends. Germline V gives CDR1 WSHSY, CDR2 SAAADI. The CDR3 is 12 amino acids. The CDR3 DNA is TGCGCCAGCAGTGATTTCCGTCAAGAGCAGTACTTC. Amino acid sequence: CASSDFRQEQYF.

CDR3 region: CASSPPGTSAYEQYF. The CDR3 nucleotides are TGTGCCAGCAGCCCCCCGGGGACGTCAGCCTACGAGCAGTACTTC. The rearrangement links TRBV5-8 to TRBJ2-7; D could derive from TRBD1 or TRBD2 (5 bases each). Trimming took off 4 bases at V and 2 bases at J, with 16 bases between the two ends. Germline CDR1 is SGHTS and CDR2 is YDEGEE. CDR3 length: 15 amino acids.

The gene calls are TRBV10-2 and TRBJ2-1; 9 bases fit TRBD2. This CDR3 has 15 amino acids. CDR1 is WSHSY and CDR2 is SAAADI in the germline V gene. The V segment lost 4 bases and the J segment 2 bases; nucleotides outside the gene matches: 3. For the CDR3, the DNA is TGCGCCAGCAGTGGTCTAGCGGGACCCTACAATGAGCAGTTCTTC. This gives the protein CASSGLAGPYNEQFF.

The chain links TRBV6-7 to TRBJ1-2; TRBD1 agrees at 11 bases. Being an ORF, TRBV6-7 has a function that is uncertain. The CDR3 spans 16 residues. Trimming removed 4 bases from V and 6 bases from J; junction bases left unmatched: 10. The DNA for the CDR3 is TGTGCCAGCAGTTCTATTGGGACAGGGGGTCTCGATGGCTACACCTTC. Amino acid sequence: CASSSIGTGGLDGYTF.

The rearrangement links TRBV28 to TRBJ1-4, with 9 positions matching TRBD1. Germline V gene lookup returns CDR1 MDHEN and CDR2 SYDVKM. This CDR3 region has 17 residues. After removal of 4 bases from V and 4 bases from J, the junction contained 10 bases not matched to a gene. The CDR3 protein is CASSSGTGLSFNEKLFF. CDR3 nucleotides: TGTGCCAGCAGTTCCGGGACAGGGTTATCATTTAATGAAAAACTGTTTTTT.